These 17 T cell receptor beta chains were sequenced from one sample in a study of early T cells in non-severe SARS-CoV-2 infection. TCRdb re-derived calls from the 5' RACE reads in MiXCR, one entry per CDR3 protein. The sample contains 55,000 to 80,000 distinct CDR3 sequences, roughly 12% of which appear only once. Sequencing was done on a sample of whole blood. The receptors come from an adult who was a healthcare worker with PCR-confirmed SARS-CoV-2 infection or an uninfected control (not recorded which).

The chain links TRBV7-2 to TRBJ2-1; 7 nucleotides line up with TRBD2. This CDR3 is built from 16 residues. Trimming at V came to 4 bases and at J to 5 bases, leaving 11 bases not matched to a gene. Germline CDR1 is SGHTA and CDR2 is FQGNSA. The CDR3 spells CASSSRPGLRNNEQFF. The CDR3 DNA follows: TGTGCCAGCAGCTCTAGGCCGGGACTACGAAACAATGAGCAGTTCTTC.

At least ten counts were recorded for this clonotype. The chain is built from TRBV29-1 and TRBJ2-1, with 7 nucleotides matching TRBD2. This CDR3 is built from 13 residues. CDR1 is SQVTM, CDR2 ANQGSEA, per germline. V lost 4 bases and J lost 8; bases outside the gene matches: 8. For the CDR3, the DNA is TGCAGCGTTGTCACAAGCGGGAAATATGAGCAGTTCTTC. Amino acid sequence: CSVVTSGKYEQFF.

The V gene is TRBV11-2, the J gene TRBJ2-1; D possibly corresponds to TRBD2 (5 bases). Trimming removed 4 bases at V and 7 bases at J, with 14 bases between. This CDR3 comprises 14 residues. In germline, CDR1 is SGHAT, CDR2 FQNNGV. CDR3 in amino acids: CASSSLRGSNEQFF. The CDR3 DNA follows: TGTGCCAGCAGCTCGCTTCGGGGTTCAAATGAGCAGTTCTTC.

The chain links TRBV29-1 to TRBJ2-3; D not certain. Germline V lookup: CDR1 SQVTM, CDR2 ANQGSEA. CDR3 length: 12 amino acids. Trimming removed 7 bases from V and 2 bases from J, with 10 bases in between. CDR3 loop: CSAIQPTDTQYF. The CDR3 DNA reads TGCAGCGCAATACAACCCACAGATACGCAGTATTTT.

This clonotype was counted only a few times. The rearrangement links TRBV6-1 to TRBJ2-3; a possible D gene is TRBD2 (6 bases). The CDR3 covers 16 residues. CDR1 and CDR2 from the germline V gene are MNHNS and SASEGT. V lost 5 bases to trimming and J lost 1 base, with 16 bases between them. The DNA for the CDR3 is TGTGCCAGCAGTCCCCGCGGGGACTGGGGCACAGATACGCAGTATTTT. As protein: CASSPRGDWGTDTQYF.

This clonotype was recorded a few times. V and J are TRBV29-1 and TRBJ2-7, with 7 bases aligning to TRBD2. CDR1 SQVTM and CDR2 ANQGSEA come from the germline V gene. The CDR3 covers 14 residues. The junction had 8 bases not matched to a gene; V was cut back by 4 bases and J by 2 bases. In nucleotides, the CDR3 is TGCAGCGTTGTTGGCCAGCGGGATGCCTACGAGCAGTACTTC. Protein sequence: CSVVGQRDAYEQYF.

This clonotype was seen a few times. The CDR3 DNA reads as TGCGCCAGCAGGCCTACTTGGGACAGGGGGCGAAACACCATATATTTT. It translates to CASRPTWDRGRNTIYF. This rearrangement joins TRBV5-1 to TRBJ1-3, with TRBD1 matching 12 bases. The V segment lost 5 bases and the J segment 5 bases; nucleotides outside the gene matches: 8. CDR3 length: 16 amino acids. Germline V gene data show CDR1 as SGHRS and CDR2 as YFSETQ.

The sample holds a few counts of this clonotype. The chain recombines TRBV18 with TRBJ2-7; D is possibly TRBD2 (6 bases). CDR3 length: 15 amino acids. Germline CDR1 KGHSH, CDR2 LQKENI. Trimming stripped 2 bases from V and 4 bases from J, with 15 bases between. The CDR3 DNA is TGTGCCAGCTCACCAAGGCGGGGTACTTGGTACGAGCAGTACTTC. Translating it yields CASSPRRGTWYEQYF.

The chain links TRBV10-3 to TRBJ2-3, with 9 bases aligning to TRBD2. Germline V CDR1 and CDR2: ENHRY, SYGVKD. V shed 4 bases, J shed 3 bases, and the junction held 5 bases outside the gene matches. This CDR3 is built from 15 residues. The CDR3 DNA reads as TGTGCCATCAGTGCGCGGGCGGGAGGGACAGATACGCAGTATTTT. Translation: CAISARAGGTDTQYF.

This clonotype has a handful of counts. The rearrangement uses TRBV20-1 and TRBJ2-1; D is possibly TRBD1 (6 bases). Germline CDR1 DFQATT, CDR2 SNEGSKA (reference sequence). The V gene lost 2 bases and the J gene lost 9 bases, with 8 bases spanning the gap. The CDR3 contains 11 residues. The CDR3 nucleotides are TGCAGTGCTAGACCAGGGGTTGAGCAGTTCTTC. This codes for CSARPGVEQFF.

This clonotype has a count of ten or more. The V gene is TRBV5-1, the J gene TRBJ2-7; 8 bases fit TRBD1. The length of the CDR3 is 15 residues. Trimming took 0 bases from V and 2 from J; bases not matched to a gene: 4. Germline V gene data show CDR1 as SGHRS and CDR2 as YFSETQ. For the CDR3, the DNA is TGCGCCAGCAGCTTGGCAGGGACAGGTACCTACGAGCAGTACTTC. Its protein is CASSLAGTGTYEQYF.

This clonotype has only a few counts. This chain uses TRBV18 with TRBJ2-3; D unclear. V was pared by 3 bases and J by 5 bases, with 12 bases between. The germline gives CDR1 KGHSH, CDR2 LQKENI. CDR3 size: 14 residues. CDR3: CASSPEHMGDTQYF. The CDR3 nucleotides are TGTGCCAGCTCACCCGAACACATGGGAGATACGCAGTATTTT.

This clonotype was counted ten times or more. This chain connects TRBV24-1 to TRBJ2-1; tentative D call: TRBD1 (5 bases). This CDR3 has 17 residues. Trimming removed 1 base at V and 10 bases at J, with 22 bases between. CDR1 and CDR2 from the germline V gene are KGHDR and SFDVKD. CDR3 nucleotides: TGTGCCACCAGTGATTTTTCCGGGTCCATACAACCAGGGGAGCAGTTCTTC. Protein sequence: CATSDFSGSIQPGEQFF.

This chain joins TRBV18 and TRBJ2-7; D gene ambiguous. Per germline, CDR1 KGHSH and CDR2 LQKENI. V lost 2 bases and J 7 bases, leaving 6 bases between the germline ends. The CDR3 spans 11 residues. CDR3 protein: CASSPKVEQYF. CDR3 bases: TGTGCCAGCTCACCAAAGGTGGAGCAGTACTTC.

This clonotype was found a few times. The chain couples TRBV6-2 or TRBV6-3 to TRBJ2-7; 7 positions match TRBD1. Germline V gene lookup returns CDR1 MNHEY and CDR2 SVGEGT. The CDR3 covers 15 residues. V was pared by 5 bases and J by 0 bases, with 7 bases of the junction left unmatched. CDR3 protein: CASSKDREYSYEQYF. CDR3 sequence (DNA): TGTGCCAGCAGTAAAGACAGGGAATACTCCTACGAGCAGTACTTC.

This clonotype was picked up many times. The chain joins TRBV18 to TRBJ2-7; TRBD2 matches 8 bases. After removal of 3 bases from V and 5 bases from J, the junction contained 9 bases not matched to a gene. Germline lookup yields CDR1 KGHSH and CDR2 LQKENI. This CDR3 contains 15 residues. Written as DNA, the CDR3 is TGTGCCAGCTCACCTACGGGGGGGGTACTAGACGAGCAGTACTTC. Translation: CASSPTGGVLDEQYF.

The gene calls are TRBV6-2 or TRBV6-3 and TRBJ2-1, with a weak D call TRBD2 (5 bases). CDR3 size: 12 residues. Per germline, CDR1 MNHEY and CDR2 SVGEGT. Trimming took off 2 bases at V and 10 bases at J, with 9 bases between the two ends. The CDR3 DNA reads TGTGCCAGCAGTTACCCAAAGCGGGAGCAGTTCTTC. This sequence encodes CASSYPKREQFF.